A selection of T cell receptor beta chains follows, all from one sample in a study of Graves' ophthalmopathy and Graves' hyperthyroidism. TCRdb passed the multiplex PCR reads through MiXCR, listing each CDR3 protein once. The repertoire holds over a million distinct CDR3 sequences, with 35% to 40% as singletons. The specimen sequenced was peripheral blood or thyroid tissue (not recorded which). These receptors all stem from an adult man with Graves' hyperthyroidism. Both conserved end residues are part of each CDR3. Clone size is given for some rows only: seen once, a few or many times, or a class if the clone is expanded.

size	J	V	CDR3
many	TRBJ1-4	TRBV12-3/TRBV12-4	CASSFGTGRVKLFF
.	TRBJ1-2	TRBV2	CAGGTRQGYTF
few	TRBJ2-7	TRBV20-1	CSARDRTSSYEQYF
.	TRBJ1-1	TRBV7-2	CASSFSGITRNTEAFF
many	TRBJ1-1	TRBV2	CASSEGLNTEAFF
many	TRBJ2-2	TRBV10-3	CAISPTSGGAPNTGELFF
many	TRBJ1-4	TRBV7-9	CASRPTGVPNEKLFF
.	TRBJ1-5	TRBV19	CASSSLTLQETQHF
many	TRBJ1-2	TRBV19	CASTEAPYGYTF
few	TRBJ1-5	TRBV12-3/TRBV12-4	CASSTGQGSHQPQHF
many	TRBJ1-4	TRBV9	CASSVVGGGELFF
many	TRBJ2-5	TRBV20-1	CSASLPTTSAETQYF
.	TRBJ1-1	TRBV10-3	CATGPAGRTEAFF
many	TRBJ2-5	TRBV7-2	CASSSDRPAETQYF
.	TRBJ1-4	TRBV20-1	CSAAGLAGKLFF
once	TRBJ2-2	TRBV20-1	CSAKRLAGGNTGELFF
.	TRBJ2-5	TRBV20-1	CSARDPGLAGKETQYF